This T cell receptor beta chain was observed in a study of CD8 T cells in ankylosing spondylitis. Study-level findings and limits: Roughly eight highly homologous variants made up a TCR beta motif that seemed to typify ankylosing spondylitis blood.

Quantitative 5'-RACE was performed with molecular barcodes, and it yielded the TCR beta libraries. TCRdb analysed the 5' RACE reads with MiXCR anew, one entry per CDR3 protein. This table holds about 150,000 distinct CDR3 sequences, around 45% found once. Per germline, CDR1 LGHDT and CDR2 YNNKEL (reference sequence). This CDR3 is built from 16 residues. V gave up 0 bases and J gave up 2 bases, with 14 bases separating them. A note on this clonotype: The antigen is undetermined.

The sample taken for sequencing was synovial fluid, either unsorted or a sorted T cell fraction (not recorded which). The chain couples TRBV3-1 to TRBJ2-7; D possibly corresponds to TRBD2 (6 bases). The source of this sequence is a male donor with ankylosing spondylitis. CDR3 region: CASSQDLGGVAYEQYF. The CDR3 DNA reads as TGTGCCAGCAGCCAAGATCTCGGCGGGGTCGCCTACGAGCAGTACTTC.